Following are 23 T cell receptor beta chains from one sample sequenced in a study of cytomegalovirus exposure and HLA in healthy donors. The PCR made use of 60 Vbeta and 13 Jbeta primers. Method: immunoSEQ multiplex PCR; TCRdb's copy keeps in-frame clones and lacks some. The data show 130,000 to 150,000 clones, about four fifths seen once. Sequencing was carried out using PBMCs. These receptors were taken from a male donor in good health and CMV-seropositive.

The chain is built from TRBV7-8 and TRBJ1-3, with 8 bases matching TRBD1. The germline CDR1 and CDR2 sequences are SGHVS and FQNEAQ. This CDR3 comprises 14 residues. Losses at the gene ends were 5 bases for V and 6 bases for J; bases not matched to a gene: 6. For the CDR3, the DNA is TGTGCCAGCAGCCACACAGGGGGGGAAAACACCATATATTTT. Residues: CASSHTGGENTIYF.

The gene calls are TRBV27 and TRBJ1-1, with D maybe TRBD1 (6 bases). The CDR3 has 14 amino acids. Germline CDR1 and CDR2: MNHEY and SMNVEV (reference sequence). The V and J ends lost 6 bases and 6 bases respectively, with 17 bases between them. In DNA form, the CDR3 reads TGTGCCAGCAGATTTTTAACAGGGATCTCTGAAGCTTTCTTT. The encoded protein is CASRFLTGISEAFF.

The chain is built from TRBV7-9 and TRBJ2-1, with TRBD2 as a possible D gene (6 bases). This CDR3 has 14 residues. Germline CDR1 reads SEHNR; CDR2 reads FQNEAQ (reference sequence). V was trimmed by 1 base and J by 6 bases, leaving 10 bases between them. CDR3 in amino acids: CASSLGGTPNEQFF. The CDR3 nucleotides are TGTGCCAGCAGCTTAGGCGGGACGCCCAATGAGCAGTTCTTC.

The rearrangement joins TRBV28 to TRBJ2-7; 11 bases line up with TRBD2. This CDR3 contains 15 residues. Trimming at V came to 2 bases and at J to 3 bases, leaving 3 bases not matched to a gene. Germline CDR1 reads MDHEN; CDR2 reads SYDVKM. The CDR3 protein is CASSLGTSGNYEQYF. In nucleotides, the CDR3 is TGTGCCAGCAGTTTAGGGACTAGCGGAAACTACGAGCAGTACTTC.

The chain is built from TRBV11-1 and TRBJ2-6; the D gene is possibly TRBD1 (6 bases). V was trimmed by 1 base and J by 1 base, leaving 14 bases between them. The CDR3 is 18 residues long. Germline V CDR1 and CDR2: SGHAT, FQDESV (reference sequence). Here the CDR3 reads CASSLGGRGGSGANVLTF. CDR3 sequence (DNA): TGTGCCAGCAGCTTAGGGGGCAGGGGTGGATCTGGGGCCAACGTCCTGACTTTC.

This clone was detected only once. CDR3 nucleotides: TGTGCCAGCAGCCAAGCCCTTAGCGGGAGTACAGATACGCAGTATTTT. Its translation is CASSQALSGSTDTQYF. The chain couples TRBV4-2 to TRBJ2-3; 9 bases agree with TRBD2. With V trimmed by 1 base and J by 3 bases, 5 bases remained unmatched. Germline CDR1 LGHNA, CDR2 YNFKEQ. This CDR3 is built from 16 residues.

The chain joins TRBV7-6 to TRBJ2-2; D unresolved. The length of the CDR3 is 13 residues. Trimming took off 7 bases at V and 5 bases at J, with 11 bases between the two ends. The V gene's germline CDR1 is SGHVS and CDR2 FNYEAQ. The CDR3 nucleotides read TGTGCCAGCACCCCTTTTCAGACCGGGGAGCTGTTTTTT. Amino acid sequence: CASTPFQTGELFF.

This rearrangement joins TRBV19 to TRBJ1-2, with D perhaps TRBD1 (6 bases). The CDR3 is made up of 13 amino acids. The germline V gene encodes CDR1 LNHDA and CDR2 SQIVND (reference sequence). V shed 6 bases and J shed 8 bases, with 16 bases lying between them. CDR3 residues: CASSAGGATGYTF. CDR3 nucleotide sequence: TGTGCCAGTAGCGCGGGGGGGGCGACCGGCTACACCTTC.

This clone was detected only once. V is TRBV14 and J is TRBJ2-1; 10 nucleotides match TRBD2. The CDR3 length is 16 residues. Germline V gene sequence: CDR1 SGHDN, CDR2 FVKESK. After removal of 4 bases from V and 8 bases from J, the junction contained 11 bases not matched to a gene. CDR3 amino acids: CASSPDRGSGRYEQFF. The CDR3 DNA sequence: TGTGCCAGCAGCCCTGACCGTGGTAGCGGGAGGTATGAGCAGTTCTTC.

The chain employs TRBV27 and TRBJ2-7; possibly TRBD1 for D (6 bases). The CDR3 covers 14 residues. Trimming took off 7 bases at V and 5 bases at J, with 18 bases between the two ends. Per the germline V gene, CDR1 is MNHEY and CDR2 is SMNVEV (reference sequence). In nucleotides, the CDR3 is TGTGCCAGCACCCTGGCTGACAGGCTCAACGAGCAGTACTTC. Its translation: CASTLADRLNEQYF.

This sequence joins TRBV5-6 and TRBJ2-5; the match to TRBD2 covers 8 bases. CDR3 length equals 15 residues. The ends lost 2 bases at V and 2 bases at J; junction bases unmatched: 5. Germline CDR1 SGHDT, CDR2 YYEEEE. The CDR3 DNA follows: TGTGCCAGCAGCTTTCTGGGACTAGGGCAAGAGACCCAGTACTTC. Translation: CASSFLGLGQETQYF.

The chain is built from TRBV5-1 and TRBJ2-1, with 9 bases matching TRBD2. CDR1 SGHRS and CDR2 YFSETQ come from the germline V gene. With 0 bases clipped from V and 7 bases from J, the junction kept 8 bases outside the gene matches. The CDR3 contains 16 residues. The CDR3 DNA is TGCGCCAGCAGCTTGGAGGTCGGCGGGGGGGCAAATGAGCAGTTCTTC. It yields the protein CASSLEVGGGANEQFF.

V usage is TRBV4-2 and J usage is TRBJ2-7, with no clear D. Germline CDR1 LGHNA, CDR2 YNFKEQ. The CDR3 has 14 amino acids. The ends were cut back, 0 bases at V and 3 bases at J, with 9 bases in the middle. The CDR3 loop reads CASSQENGLYEQYF. In nucleotides, the CDR3 is TGTGCCAGCAGCCAAGAAAATGGGCTCTACGAGCAGTACTTC.

The chain combines TRBV6-6 with TRBJ1-5; perhaps TRBD1 as D (6 bases). V was trimmed by 5 bases and J by 5 bases, leaving 13 bases between them. The CDR3 consists of 14 residues. Germline V lookup: CDR1 MNHNY, CDR2 SVGAGI (reference sequence). DNA of the CDR3: TGTGCCAGCAGTGGACAGTTCGCCGATCAGCCCCAGCATTTT. It encodes CASSGQFADQPQHF.

V is TRBV10-3 and J is TRBJ2-1; TRBD2 matches 12 bases. Germline assignment: CDR1 ENHRY and CDR2 SYGVKD. V was clipped by 6 bases and J by 7 bases; unmatched bases: 4. This CDR3 has 14 amino acids. DNA for the CDR3: TGTGCCATCAGCAGGACTAGCGGGGAGAATGAGCAGTTCTTC. Translating it yields CAISRTSGENEQFF.

The V gene is TRBV5-4, the J gene TRBJ2-3; the D gene is possibly TRBD1 (6 bases). The CDR3 length is 17 residues. V was cut by 4 bases and J by 2 bases, with 20 bases left in between. CDR1 is SGHNT and CDR2 is YYREEE in the germline V gene (reference sequence). The chain's CDR3 is CASSARARTEVTDTQYF. The CDR3 DNA is TGTGCCAGCAGCGCCAGGGCCAGGACAGAGGTCACAGATACGCAGTATTTT.

The gene calls are TRBV6-5 and TRBJ2-5; D unresolved. The DNA end lines up better with TRBJ2-7; the J call may be wrong. The CDR3 length is 13 residues. CDR1 is MNHEY and CDR2 is SVGAGI in the germline V gene. The CDR3 DNA follows: TGTGCCAGCAGTCGACACAAAACCTACGAGCAGTACTTC. Encoded protein: CASSRHKTYEQYF.

This clone occurred once. The rearrangement joins TRBV29-1 to TRBJ2-3, with D perhaps TRBD2 (7 bases). This CDR3 is 13 amino acids long. Germline lookup yields CDR1 SQVTM and CDR2 ANQGSEA. The V gene lost 7 bases and the J gene lost 2 bases, with 13 bases spanning the gap. CDR3 loop: CSGGGGLTDTQYF. CDR3 DNA: TGCAGCGGGGGAGGGGGGCTCACAGATACGCAGTATTTT.

This clone has more than one count but fewer than ten. This chain uses TRBV7-3 with TRBJ2-7; 7 bases align to TRBD2. Trimming cost V 3 bases and J 0 bases; bases outside gene matches: 8. This CDR3 has 16 amino acids. Germline V CDR1 and CDR2: SGHTA, FQGTGA. For the CDR3, the DNA is TGTGCCAGCAGCTTTTTTCCCGGCGGGAGCTCCTACGAGCAGTACTTC. Protein product: CASSFFPGGSSYEQYF. The whole variable domain, remainder taken from reference TRBV7-3 and TRBJ2-7, is GAGVSQTPSNKVTEKGKYVELRCDPISGHTALYWYRQSLGQGPEFLIYFQGTGAADDSGLPNDRFFAVRPEGSVSTLKIQRTERGDSAVYLCASSFFPGGSSYEQYFGPGTRLTVT.

The chain couples TRBV28 to TRBJ2-7; no definite D call. Trimming removed 1 base from V and 3 bases from J, with 4 bases in between. CDR1 and CDR2 from the germline V gene are MDHEN and SYDVKM. The CDR3 consists of 12 residues. For the CDR3, the DNA is TGTGCCAGCAGTTTATCTCGCTACGAGCAGTACTTC. As protein: CASSLSRYEQYF.

The V gene is TRBV10-3, the J gene TRBJ1-6, with a weak D call TRBD1 (5 bases). CDR1 and CDR2 from the germline V gene are ENHRY and SYGVKD. Trimming took off 2 bases at V and 0 bases at J, with 11 bases between the two ends. This CDR3 has 17 amino acids. The CDR3 loop is CAISELGASSYNSPLHF. The CDR3 DNA reads as TGTGCCATCAGTGAGCTTGGGGCCAGCTCCTATAATTCACCCCTCCACTTT.

The rearrangement links TRBV5-8 to TRBJ1-1; the match to TRBD1 covers 7 bases. With V trimmed by 0 bases and J by 5 bases, 7 bases remained unmatched. The CDR3 is made up of 15 amino acids. Germline lookup yields CDR1 SGHTS and CDR2 YDEGEE. The CDR3 reads CASSLASTGMTEAFF. The CDR3 nucleotides are TGTGCCAGCAGCTTGGCCTCGACAGGGATGACTGAAGCTTTCTTT.

This chain connects TRBV6-5 to TRBJ2-1, with D perhaps TRBD2 (5 bases). V lost 6 bases and J lost 4, with 10 bases in between. Per the germline V gene, CDR1 is MNHEY and CDR2 is SVGAGI. The CDR3 spans 13 residues. The CDR3 DNA follows: TGTGCCAGCAGGTACCGGGGTTACAATGAGCAGTTCTTC. This codes for CASRYRGYNEQFF.